The TCR beta chain under discussion was sequenced for a study of blood T cells in healthy people across ages. The CDR3 has 14 residues. V was pared by 7 bases and J by 8 bases, with 19 bases between. In germline, CDR1 is MNHEY, CDR2 SMNVEV (reference sequence). This clonotype has only a few counts. Together with a sample-barcoded 5' primer, a J-beta primer mix was included in a second PCR lasting about 7 to 12 cycles. TCRdb independently ran MiXCR on the 5' RACE reads; one entry per CDR3 protein. The data contain roughly 1,800,000 distinct CDR3 sequences, 49% of them seen just once; the ten biggest clones take up approximately 2.1%.

Sample: blood. This clonotype originated in a woman aged 40 to 50 in good health. The rearrangement uses TRBV27 and TRBJ2-3; a weak D match, TRBD2 (6 bases). CDR3 sequence: CASTRRGGGTTQYF. The CDR3 DNA sequence: TGTGCCAGCACCCGGAGGGGAGGAGGGACTACGCAGTATTTT.